The 31 T cell receptor beta chains in this list originate from one sample, sequenced in a study of T cells after yellow fever vaccination (dated by TCRdb to about 2019). The sample's treatment or condition, from its label and the paper: live attenuated yellow fever vaccine strain. Libraries were built with 5' RACE. This sample was sequenced with an Illumina HiSeq 2500. TCRdb ran its own pipeline on the public reads, namely fastp trimming at Q25 and MiXCR clone calling, and kept in-frame beta chains. Every CDR3 protein is listed once, alongside the most common genes and DNA of its rows. In this sample the table shows around 250,000 distinct CDR3 sequences, about 7% of which occur a single time. The leading ten clones occupy approximately 0.85% of the sample. This material consisted of CD4+ T cells sorted from PBMCs, taken 15 days after the yellow fever booster vaccination. These receptors were obtained from a man aged 30-40 years who received the YFV17D yellow fever vaccine.

This clonotype was observed many times. The chain links TRBV18 to TRBJ2-7; a possible D gene is TRBD2 (5 bases). Trimming pared 0 bases from V and 5 bases from J, leaving 11 bases between. This CDR3 comprises 14 residues. CDR1 and CDR2 from the germline V gene are KGHSH and LQKENI. CDR3 sequence reads: CASSPPLRLNEQYF. CDR3 DNA: TGTGCCAGCTCACCACCATTACGACTAAACGAGCAGTACTTC.

This clonotype has a count of ten or more. The chain links TRBV18 to TRBJ2-5; TRBD2 might be the D (5 bases). Germline CDR1 KGHSH, CDR2 LQKENI. The CDR3 is 14 amino acids. The V gene lost 4 bases and the J gene lost 1 base, with 10 bases spanning the gap. The CDR3 here is CASSLNAGQETQYF. CDR3 in DNA: TGTGCCAGCTCACTAAATGCGGGCCAAGAGACCCAGTACTTC.

There are many counts of this clonotype. The J gene is TRBJ2-5, the V gene TRBV5-1, with a weak D call TRBD1 (7 bases). CDR1 and CDR2 from the germline V gene are SGHRS and YFSETQ. V lost 4 bases and J lost 1, with 8 bases in between. The CDR3 length is 13 residues. The CDR3: CASSQGGQETQYF. The DNA of the CDR3 is TGCGCCAGCAGCCAGGGGGGCCAAGAGACCCAGTACTTC. The variable domain in full, with the rest retrieved from reference TRBV5-1 and TRBJ2-5, is KAGVTQTPRYLIKTRGQQVTLSCSPISGHRSVSWYQQTPGQGLQFLFEYFSETQRNKGNFPGRFSGRQFSNSRSEMNVSTLELGDSALYLCASSQGGQETQYFGPGTRLLVL.

This clonotype was found a few times. The V and J genes are TRBV5-1 and TRBJ2-1; 7 bases line up with TRBD2. V lost 2 bases and J lost 2; bases outside the gene matches: 4. Germline V gene data show CDR1 as SGHRS and CDR2 as YFSETQ. The CDR3 consists of 15 residues. CDR3 region: CASSFLAEAYNEQFF. DNA of the CDR3: TGCGCCAGCAGCTTTCTAGCGGAGGCCTACAATGAGCAGTTCTTC. The whole variable domain, remainder taken from reference TRBV5-1 and TRBJ2-1, is KAGVTQTPRYLIKTRGQQVTLSCSPISGHRSVSWYQQTPGQGLQFLFEYFSETQRNKGNFPGRFSGRQFSNSRSEMNVSTLELGDSALYLCASSFLAEAYNEQFFGPGTRLTVL.

This chain connects TRBV30 to TRBJ1-1; 7 nucleotides line up with TRBD1. In germline, CDR1 is GTSNPN, CDR2 SVGIG (reference sequence). Trimming took 3 bases from V and 5 from J; bases not matched to a gene: 9. The CDR3 extends over 14 amino acids. The CDR3 DNA reads TGTGCCTGGAGAGACAGGGATAAGAAAACTGAAGCTTTCTTT. It encodes CAWRDRDKKTEAFF.

This clonotype was counted at least ten times. This rearrangement joins TRBV10-2 to TRBJ2-1; TRBD2 agrees at 7 bases. Germline V gene data show CDR1 as WSHSY and CDR2 as SAAADI. Trimming cost V 7 bases and J 4 bases; bases outside gene matches: 10. CDR3 length equals 15 residues. Here the CDR3 reads CASNPAAGVYNEQFF. For the CDR3, the DNA is TGCGCCAGCAACCCAGCGGCGGGAGTATACAATGAGCAGTTCTTC.

Comments on this clonotype: The junction and the germline gene differ at one end; a read error may be behind it. The rearrangement links TRBV7-7 to TRBJ2-7, with D hard to call. The CDR3 runs to 13 residues. CDR1 SSHAT and CDR2 FNYEAQ come from the germline V gene (reference sequence). The CDR3 coding sequence is TGTGCTAGCAGCTTAGGGTCCGGCTACGAGCAGTACTTC. Encoded protein: CASSLGSGYEQYF.

Points on this clonotype: Its ends do not fully match the called genes, so a read error is possible. The chain is built from TRBV12-3 or TRBV12-4 and TRBJ2-7; 10 nucleotides agree with TRBD2. The CDR3 has 16 amino acids. CDR3 bases: TGTGCCATCAGTCTGCCCAGGTCTAGCGGGAGCTACGAGCAGTACTTC. Translation gives CAISLPRSSGSYEQYF.

This clonotype was seen ten or more times. V gene TRBV4-3 combines with J gene TRBJ2-2; D perhaps matches TRBD1 (5 bases). The V and J ends lost 2 bases and 4 bases respectively, with 17 bases between them. The CDR3 has 17 residues. The germline gives CDR1 LGHNA, CDR2 YSLEER. The CDR3 spells CASSQRSLGRSTGELFF. CDR3 nucleotides: TGCGCCAGCAGCCAAAGATCATTGGGGCGGTCCACCGGGGAGCTGTTTTTT.

This clonotype has ten or more counts. The chain combines TRBV4-3 with TRBJ2-1; perhaps D is TRBD1 or TRBD2 (6 bases each). Per the germline V gene, CDR1 is LGHNA and CDR2 is YSLEER. The V and J ends lost 0 bases and 15 bases respectively, with 21 bases between them. This CDR3 comprises 15 residues. The CDR3 DNA is TGCGCCAGCAGCCAAGATCGGGGGCGGCTTACGATCGTGTTCTTC. This translates into CASSQDRGRLTIVFF.

This clonotype was counted between two and nine times. The chain is built from TRBV7-9 and TRBJ2-7; 7 nucleotides line up with TRBD2. Per the germline V gene, CDR1 is SEHNR and CDR2 is FQNEAQ (reference sequence). V was pared by 1 base and J by 1 base, with 10 bases of the junction left unmatched. CDR3 length: 17 residues. The DNA of the CDR3 is TGTGCCAGCAGCTTAGTCCGCGGACTAGGAGGTTCCTACGAGCAGTACTTC. Translating it yields CASSLVRGLGGSYEQYF.

This clonotype was counted between two and nine times. V is TRBV19 and J is TRBJ2-1, with 12 positions matching TRBD2. After removal of 5 bases from V and 9 bases from J, the junction contained 5 bases not matched to a gene. CDR1 and CDR2 from the germline V gene are LNHDA and SQIVND (reference sequence). CDR3 length: 14 amino acids. The CDR3, as DNA: TGTGCCAGTAGTCTCCTAGCGGGAGGGGGTGAGCAGTTCTTC. Its translation is CASSLLAGGGEQFF.

This clonotype has a count of ten or more. The CDR3 region has the DNA TGTGCCAGCAGCCAAGAGGGGATGCCAGGGCATGAGCAGTTCTTC. Its protein product is CASSQEGMPGHEQFF. The V call is TRBV3-1, the J call TRBJ2-1; a possible D gene is TRBD1 (5 bases). The CDR3 is 15 amino acids. Germline loops: CDR1 LGHDT, CDR2 YNNKEL (reference sequence). V dropped 0 bases and J dropped 8 bases, with 14 bases sitting between them.

This clonotype was seen a handful of times. The chain's CDR3 is CASSFGGGAETQYF. Here the CDR3 DNA reads TGCGCCAGCAGCTTTGGGGGGGGCGCGGAGACCCAGTACTTC. The chain is built from TRBV5-1 and TRBJ2-5, with D possibly matching TRBD2 (7 bases). The V and J ends lost 2 bases and 5 bases respectively, with 13 bases between them. The germline CDR1 and CDR2 sequences are SGHRS and YFSETQ. The CDR3 runs to 14 residues. The variable domain in full, completed from reference TRBV5-1 and TRBJ2-5, reads KAGVTQTPRYLIKTRGQQVTLSCSPISGHRSVSWYQQTPGQGLQFLFEYFSETQRNKGNFPGRFSGRQFSNSRSEMNVSTLELGDSALYLCASSFGGGAETQYFGPGTRLLVL.

The chain has TRBV15 and TRBJ2-2; 7 bases match TRBD1. V lost 0 bases to trimming and J lost 0 bases; unmatched junction nucleotides: 1. The germline gives CDR1 LNHNV, CDR2 YYDKDF (reference sequence). The CDR3 extends over 16 amino acids. In DNA, the CDR3 is TGTGCCACCAGCAGAGAGGGGACAGCGAACACCGGGGAGCTGTTTTTT. It yields the protein CATSREGTANTGELFF.

V gene TRBV6-2 or TRBV6-3 combines with J gene TRBJ1-1; 8 bases line up with TRBD1. The CDR3 consists of 15 residues. The V and J ends lost 8 bases and 5 bases, in that order; junction bases with no gene match: 13. CDR1 and CDR2 (germline): MNHEY, SVGEGT. The CDR3 coding sequence is TGTGCCAGCGAATCCGGGACAGGAAAACAGACTGAAGCTTTCTTT. This codes for CASESGTGKQTEAFF.

This chain's CDR3 is CASSLAINFGYNEQFF. CDR3 DNA sequence: TGCGCCAGCAGCTTGGCCATTAACTTCGGGTACAATGAGCAGTTCTTC. The chain is built from TRBV5-1 and TRBJ2-1; D ambiguous. Germline assignment: CDR1 SGHRS and CDR2 YFSETQ. Trimming stripped 0 bases from V and 4 bases from J, with 14 bases between. The CDR3 loop spans 16 amino acids.

The J gene is TRBJ2-7, the V gene TRBV4-3, with TRBD1 identical over 8 bases. Germline lookup yields CDR1 LGHNA and CDR2 YSLEER. V gave up 0 bases and J gave up 0 bases; unmatched junction bases: 10. CDR3 size: 18 residues. CDR3 protein: CASSQEFGTGGSSYEQYF. The CDR3 DNA follows: TGCGCCAGCAGCCAAGAATTTGGTACAGGGGGAAGCTCCTACGAGCAGTACTTC.

This clonotype was counted a few times. The chain has TRBV5-1 and TRBJ2-5; D gene uncertain. V was clipped by 7 bases and J by 0 bases, with 4 bases between them. The CDR3 contains 11 residues. Germline loops: CDR1 SGHRS, CDR2 YFSETQ. The chain's CDR3 is CASFDQETQYF. In nucleotides, the CDR3 is TGCGCCAGCTTCGACCAAGAGACCCAGTACTTC.

This rearrangement joins TRBV9 to TRBJ2-3, with no clear D. The CDR3 covers 13 residues. Germline V lookup: CDR1 SGDLS, CDR2 YYNGEE. Trimming stripped 3 bases from V and 2 bases from J, with 7 bases between. CDR3 in DNA: TGTGCCAGCAGCGCCCTTGACACAGATACGCAGTATTTT. This gives the protein CASSALDTDTQYF.

In its sample, this clonotype was seen many times. J is TRBJ2-1 and V is TRBV15; TRBD1 matches 11 bases. This CDR3 region has 16 residues. Germline-derived CDR1 and CDR2 are LNHNV and YYDKDF (reference sequence). Losses at the gene ends were 0 bases for V and 6 bases for J; bases not matched to a gene: 4. DNA of the CDR3: TGTGCCACCAGCAGAGATATAGGGACAGGGGGCAATGAGCAGTTCTTC. Its translation: CATSRDIGTGGNEQFF. The whole variable domain, remainder taken from reference TRBV15 and TRBJ2-1, is DAMVIQNPRYQVTQFGKPVTLSCSQTLNHNVMYWYQQKSSQAPKLLFHYYDKDFNNEADTPDNFQSRRPNTSFCFLDIRSPGLGDTAMYLCATSRDIGTGGNEQFFGPGTRLTVL.

In its sample, this clonotype was seen a few times. The J gene is TRBJ2-6, the V gene TRBV28; D may match TRBD1 or TRBD2 (5 bases each). Germline assignment: CDR1 MDHEN and CDR2 SYDVKM. This CDR3 has 13 residues. V was cut by 6 bases and J by 2 bases, with 5 bases left in between. The CDR3 coding sequence is TGTGCCAGCAGGGGGGCTGGGGCCAACGTCCTGACTTTC. It codes for CASRGAGANVLTF. Drawing the rest from reference TRBV28 and TRBJ2-6, the complete variable domain is DVKVTQSSRYLVKRTGEKVFLECVQDMDHENMFWYRQDPGLGLRLIYFSYDVKMKEKGDIPEGYSVSREKKERFSLILESASTNQTSMYLCASRGAGANVLTFGAGSRLTVL.

The genes are TRBV7-2 and TRBJ2-7; D possibly corresponds to TRBD2 (6 bases). The V gene's germline CDR1 is SGHTA and CDR2 FQGNSA. The CDR3 loop spans 11 amino acids. The V end lost 9 bases, the J end lost 4 bases, and 10 bases lay between the germline ends. The CDR3 region is CASGGGYEQYF. The CDR3 nucleotides are TGTGCCAGTGGCGGAGGGTACGAGCAGTACTTC.

In this sample, this clonotype turned up many times. The chain carries TRBV19 and TRBJ1-2; D is unresolved. V dropped 3 bases and J dropped 0 bases, with 8 bases sitting between them. CDR3 length equals 14 residues. Looked up from germline, CDR1 is LNHDA and CDR2 is SQIVND (reference sequence). CDR3 in DNA: TGTGCCAGTAGTATCGTACTAGCTAACTATGGCTACACCTTC. Translation: CASSIVLANYGYTF.

The sample holds a few counts of this clonotype. The rearrangement uses TRBV28 and TRBJ2-2, with TRBD1 identical over 8 bases. This CDR3 has 16 residues. The V and J ends lost 2 bases and 4 bases, in that order; junction bases with no gene match: 6. CDR1 MDHEN and CDR2 SYDVKM come from the germline V gene. For the CDR3, the DNA is TGTGCCAGCAGTTTACCCAGGGGGCCGGGCACCGGGGAGCTGTTTTTT. It specifies CASSLPRGPGTGELFF.

This rearrangement joins TRBV30 to TRBJ2-4, with 7 bases lining up with TRBD2. The V and J ends lost 4 bases and 0 bases, in that order; junction bases with no gene match: 6. This CDR3 contains 15 residues. The germline V gene encodes CDR1 GTSNPN and CDR2 SVGIG (reference sequence). In DNA, the CDR3 is TGTGCCTGGACCGGCGGGAGTTTAGCCAAAAACATTCAGTACTTC. Its translation is CAWTGGSLAKNIQYF.

This clonotype was counted between two and nine times. This chain joins TRBV3-1 and TRBJ2-7, with 8 bases identical to TRBD1. CDR1 is LGHDT and CDR2 is YNNKEL in the germline V gene (reference sequence). V was clipped by 3 bases and J by 6 bases; unmatched bases: 13. CDR3 length: 16 residues. For the CDR3, the DNA is TGTGCCAGCAGCCAGAAGACAGGGGTAAATTTACGCGAGCAGTACTTC. It yields the protein CASSQKTGVNLREQYF.

This clonotype was counted a few times. The V call is TRBV20-1, the J call TRBJ2-3; TRBD2 matches 7 bases. Germline assignment: CDR1 DFQATT and CDR2 SNEGSKA (reference sequence). With 0 bases clipped from V and 0 bases from J, the junction kept 3 bases outside the gene matches. This CDR3 has 15 residues. The CDR3 sequence: CSARDGGRSTDTQYF. The CDR3 DNA reads as TGCAGTGCTAGAGACGGCGGGAGAAGCACAGATACGCAGTATTTT.

As regards this clonotype: A much larger clone lies a single base off, so this may be a read error. V usage is TRBV3-1 and J usage is TRBJ2-3, with D unresolved. This CDR3 has 14 amino acids. The germline gives CDR1 LGHDT, CDR2 YNNKEL (reference sequence). CDR3 DNA sequence: TGTGCCAGCAGCGAAGATCGAATGGCAGATACGCAGTATTTT. This codes for CASSEDRMADTQYF.

This clonotype turned up a few times. The chain uses TRBV7-9 and TRBJ2-1; perhaps TRBD2 as D (6 bases). V was shortened by 5 bases and J by 7 bases, with 15 bases between the two germline ends. CDR3 length: 14 amino acids. Looked up from germline, CDR1 is SEHNR and CDR2 is FQNEAQ (reference sequence). CDR3 sequence reads: CASSRNLAANEQFF. The CDR3 nucleotides read TGTGCCAGCAGCCGGAACTTAGCGGCTAATGAGCAGTTCTTC.

This chain uses TRBV12-3 or TRBV12-4 with TRBJ1-1, with D hard to call. V was clipped by 8 bases and J by 6 bases, with 19 bases between them. The CDR3 loop spans 14 amino acids. The CDR3 nucleotides read TGTGCCAGCTCAACCTGGGTGGCGAGGTCTGAAGCTTTCTTT. It yields the protein CASSTWVARSEAFF.